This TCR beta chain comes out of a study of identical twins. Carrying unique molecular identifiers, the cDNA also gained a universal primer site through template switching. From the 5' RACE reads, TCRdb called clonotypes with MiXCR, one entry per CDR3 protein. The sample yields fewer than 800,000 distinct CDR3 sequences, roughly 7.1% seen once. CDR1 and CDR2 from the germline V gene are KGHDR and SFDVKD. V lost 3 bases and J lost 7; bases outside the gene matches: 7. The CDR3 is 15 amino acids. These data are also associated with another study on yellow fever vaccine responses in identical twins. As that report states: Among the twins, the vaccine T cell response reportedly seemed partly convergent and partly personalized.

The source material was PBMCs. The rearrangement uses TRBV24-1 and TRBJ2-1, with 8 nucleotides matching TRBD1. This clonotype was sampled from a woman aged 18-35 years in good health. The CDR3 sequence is CATSDPTGQENEQFF. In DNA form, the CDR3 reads TGTGCCACCAGTGATCCCACGGGACAGGAGAATGAGCAGTTCTTC.